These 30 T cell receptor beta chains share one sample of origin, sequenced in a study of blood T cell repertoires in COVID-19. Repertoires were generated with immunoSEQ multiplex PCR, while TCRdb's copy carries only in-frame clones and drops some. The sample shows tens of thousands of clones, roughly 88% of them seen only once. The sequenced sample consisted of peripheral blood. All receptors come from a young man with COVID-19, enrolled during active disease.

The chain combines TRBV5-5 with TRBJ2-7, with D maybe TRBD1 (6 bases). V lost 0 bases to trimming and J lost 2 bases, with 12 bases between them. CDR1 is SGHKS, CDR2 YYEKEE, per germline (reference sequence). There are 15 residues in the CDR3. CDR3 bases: TGTGCCAGCAGCTTGGTCAGGGGTAGGACCTACGAGCAGTACTTC. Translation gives CASSLVRGRTYEQYF.

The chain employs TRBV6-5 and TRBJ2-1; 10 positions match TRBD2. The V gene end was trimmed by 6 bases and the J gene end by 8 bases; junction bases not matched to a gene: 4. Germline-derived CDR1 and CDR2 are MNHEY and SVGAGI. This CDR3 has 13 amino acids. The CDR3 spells CASRGLARDEQFF. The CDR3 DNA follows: TGTGCCAGCAGGGGACTAGCGAGGGATGAGCAGTTCTTC.

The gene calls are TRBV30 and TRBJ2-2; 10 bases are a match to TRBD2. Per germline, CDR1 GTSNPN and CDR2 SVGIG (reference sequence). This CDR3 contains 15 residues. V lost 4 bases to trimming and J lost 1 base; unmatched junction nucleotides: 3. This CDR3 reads CAWTGLALNTGELFF. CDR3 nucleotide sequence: TGTGCCTGGACGGGACTAGCGTTGAACACCGGGGAGCTGTTTTTT.

The CDR3 spells CASSLAHSGDTQYF. In DNA, the CDR3 is TGTGCCAGCAGCTTAGCCCATTCGGGAGATACGCAGTATTTT. V is TRBV13 and J is TRBJ2-3; D is uncertain. The CDR3 has 14 residues. V was cut by 1 base and J by 5 bases, with 10 bases left in between. Germline V gene data show CDR1 as PRHDT and CDR2 as FYEKMQ (reference sequence). The entire variable domain, with the rest obtained from reference TRBV13 and TRBJ2-3, is as follows: AAGVIQSPRHLIKEKRETATLKCYPIPRHDTVYWYQQGPGQDPQFLISFYEKMQSDKGSIPDRFSAQQFSDYHSELNMSSLELGDSALYFCASSLAHSGDTQYFGPGTRLTVL.

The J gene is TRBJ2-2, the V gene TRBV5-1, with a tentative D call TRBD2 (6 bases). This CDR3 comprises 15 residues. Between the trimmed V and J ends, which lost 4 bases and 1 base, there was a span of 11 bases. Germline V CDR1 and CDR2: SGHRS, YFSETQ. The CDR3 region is CASSMQGGNTGELFF. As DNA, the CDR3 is TGCGCCAGCAGCATGCAGGGAGGGAACACCGGGGAGCTGTTTTTT.

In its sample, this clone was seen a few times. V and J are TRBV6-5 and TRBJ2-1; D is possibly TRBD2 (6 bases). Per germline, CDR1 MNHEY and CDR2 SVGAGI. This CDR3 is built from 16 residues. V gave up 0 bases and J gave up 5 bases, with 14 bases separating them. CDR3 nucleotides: TGTGCCAGCAGTTACTCGTCTTCGGGAGCAAACAATGAGCAGTTCTTC. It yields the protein CASSYSSSGANNEQFF.

The CDR3 reads CASSQDRAFYEQYF. The CDR3, as DNA: TGCGCCAGCAGCCAGGACAGAGCCTTCTACGAGCAGTACTTC. This chain uses TRBV4-1 with TRBJ2-7; possibly TRBD1 for D (6 bases). The CDR3 has 14 amino acids. V dropped 3 bases and J dropped 3 bases, with 12 bases sitting between them. The germline V gene encodes CDR1 MGHRA and CDR2 YSYEKL.

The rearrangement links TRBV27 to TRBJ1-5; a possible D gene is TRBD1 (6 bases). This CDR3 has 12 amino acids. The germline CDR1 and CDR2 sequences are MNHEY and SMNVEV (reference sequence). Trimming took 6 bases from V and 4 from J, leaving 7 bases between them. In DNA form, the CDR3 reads TGTGCCAGCAGGACAGGTAATCAGCCCCAGCATTTT. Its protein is CASRTGNQPQHF.

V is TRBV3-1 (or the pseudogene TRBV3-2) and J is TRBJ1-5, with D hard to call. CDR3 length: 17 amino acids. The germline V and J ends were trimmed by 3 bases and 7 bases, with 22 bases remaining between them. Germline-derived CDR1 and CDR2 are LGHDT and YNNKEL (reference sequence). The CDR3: CASSHQKPTRDKQPQHF. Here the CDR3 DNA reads TGTGCCAGCAGCCACCAAAAACCGACAAGAGATAAGCAGCCCCAGCATTTT.

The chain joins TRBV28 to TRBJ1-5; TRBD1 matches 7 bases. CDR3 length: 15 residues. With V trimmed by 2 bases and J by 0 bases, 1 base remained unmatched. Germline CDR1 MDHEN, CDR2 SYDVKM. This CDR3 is CASSLQGDSNQPQHF. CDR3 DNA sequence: TGTGCCAGCAGTTTACAGGGGGATAGCAATCAGCCCCAGCATTTT.

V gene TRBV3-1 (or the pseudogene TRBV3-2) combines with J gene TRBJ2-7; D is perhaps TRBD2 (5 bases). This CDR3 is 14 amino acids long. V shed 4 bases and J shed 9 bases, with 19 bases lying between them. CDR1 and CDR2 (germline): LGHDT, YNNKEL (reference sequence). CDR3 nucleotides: TGTGCCAGCAGCCGCGGCTTTAGGGAGATGGGGCAGTACTTC. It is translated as CASSRGFREMGQYF.

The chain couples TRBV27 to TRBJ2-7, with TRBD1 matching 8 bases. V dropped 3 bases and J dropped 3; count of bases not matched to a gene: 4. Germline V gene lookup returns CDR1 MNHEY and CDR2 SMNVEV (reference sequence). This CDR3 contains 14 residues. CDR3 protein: CASSFRQGRYEQYF. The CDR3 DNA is TGTGCCAGCAGTTTCAGACAGGGGCGCTACGAGCAGTACTTC.

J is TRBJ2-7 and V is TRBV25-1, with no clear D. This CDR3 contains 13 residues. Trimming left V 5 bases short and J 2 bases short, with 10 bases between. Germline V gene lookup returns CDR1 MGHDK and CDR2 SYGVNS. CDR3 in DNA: TGTGCCAGCAGTCAGTCAGTGGCCTACGAGCAGTACTTC. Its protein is CASSQSVAYEQYF.

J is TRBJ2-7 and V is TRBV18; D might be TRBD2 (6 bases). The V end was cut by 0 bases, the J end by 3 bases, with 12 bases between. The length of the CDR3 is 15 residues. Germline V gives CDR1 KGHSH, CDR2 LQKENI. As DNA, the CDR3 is TGTGCCAGCTCACCACCGGACCTGCGGGACTACGAGCAGTACTTC. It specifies CASSPPDLRDYEQYF.

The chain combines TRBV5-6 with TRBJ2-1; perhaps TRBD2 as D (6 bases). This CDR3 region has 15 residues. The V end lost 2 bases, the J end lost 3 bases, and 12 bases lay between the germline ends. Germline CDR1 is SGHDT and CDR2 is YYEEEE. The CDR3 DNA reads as TGTGCCAGCAGCTTAGTAGCGGTTGTCTACAATGAGCAGTTCTTC. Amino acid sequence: CASSLVAVVYNEQFF. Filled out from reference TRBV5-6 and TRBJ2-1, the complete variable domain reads DAGVTQSPTHLIKTRGQQVTLRCSPKSGHDTVSWYQQALGQGPQFIFQYYEEEERQRGNFPDRFSGHQFPNYSSELNVNALLLGDSALYLCASSLVAVVYNEQFFGPGTRLTVL.

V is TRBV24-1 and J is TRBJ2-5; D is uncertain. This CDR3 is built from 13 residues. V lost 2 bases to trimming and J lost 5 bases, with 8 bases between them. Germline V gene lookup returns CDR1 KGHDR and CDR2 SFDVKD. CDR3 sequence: CATSDSFQETQYF. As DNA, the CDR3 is TGTGCCACCAGTGATTCCTTCCAGGAGACCCAGTACTTC.

The CDR3 nucleotides are TGTGCCAGTAGTATCCTAGCGGGAGGGCCTGGGTTCGAGCAGTTCTTC. As protein: CASSILAGGPGFEQFF. The chain carries TRBV19 and TRBJ2-1; 12 bases are a match to TRBD2. The V segment lost 3 bases and the J segment 10 bases; nucleotides outside the gene matches: 10. The length of the CDR3 is 16 residues. Germline V CDR1 and CDR2: LNHDA, SQIVND (reference sequence).

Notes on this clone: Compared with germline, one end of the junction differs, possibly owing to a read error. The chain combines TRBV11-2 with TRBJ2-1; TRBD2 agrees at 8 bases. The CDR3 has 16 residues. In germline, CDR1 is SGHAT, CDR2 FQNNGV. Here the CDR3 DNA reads TGTGCCAGCAACTTACTAGCGGCGACTCTAAACAATGAGCAGTTCTTC. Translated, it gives CASNLLAATLNNEQFF.

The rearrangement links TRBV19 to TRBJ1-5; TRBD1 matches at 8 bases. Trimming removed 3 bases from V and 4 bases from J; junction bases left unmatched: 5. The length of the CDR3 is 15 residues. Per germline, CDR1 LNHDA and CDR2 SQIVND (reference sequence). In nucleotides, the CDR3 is TGTGCCAGTAGTATGGCGCAGGGGGCGAATCAGCCCCAGCATTTT. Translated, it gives CASSMAQGANQPQHF.

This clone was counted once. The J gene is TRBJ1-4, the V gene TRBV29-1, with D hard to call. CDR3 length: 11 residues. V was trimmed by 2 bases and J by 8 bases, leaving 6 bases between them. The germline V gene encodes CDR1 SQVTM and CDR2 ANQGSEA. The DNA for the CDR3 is TGCAGCGTTGAAAGCGGCGAAAAACTGTTTTTT. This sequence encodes CSVESGEKLFF. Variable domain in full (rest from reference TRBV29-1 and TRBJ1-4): SAVISQKPSRDICQRGTSLTIQCQVDSQVTMMFWYRQQPGQSLTLIATANQGSEATYESGFVIDKFPISRPNLTFSTLTVSNMSPEDSSIYLCSVESGEKLFFGSGTQLSVL.

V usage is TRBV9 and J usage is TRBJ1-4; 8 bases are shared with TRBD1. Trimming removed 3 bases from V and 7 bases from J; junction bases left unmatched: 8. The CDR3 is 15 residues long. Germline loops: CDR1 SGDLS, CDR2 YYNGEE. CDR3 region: CASSAHRTGFEKLFF. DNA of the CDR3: TGTGCCAGCAGCGCCCACCGGACAGGGTTTGAAAAACTGTTTTTT.

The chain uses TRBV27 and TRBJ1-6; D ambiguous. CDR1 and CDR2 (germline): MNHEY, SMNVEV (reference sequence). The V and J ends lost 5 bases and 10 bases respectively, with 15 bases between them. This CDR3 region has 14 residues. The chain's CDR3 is CASSVRNSGSPLHF. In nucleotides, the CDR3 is TGTGCCAGCAGTGTAAGGAATTCAGGCTCACCCCTCCACTTT.

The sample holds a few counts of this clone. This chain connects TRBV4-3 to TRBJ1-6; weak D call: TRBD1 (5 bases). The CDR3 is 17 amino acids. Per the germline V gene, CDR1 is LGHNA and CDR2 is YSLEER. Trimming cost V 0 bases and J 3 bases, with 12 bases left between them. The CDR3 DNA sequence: TGCGCCAGCAGCCAAGATCCGCGGGGGAACTATAATTCACCCCTCCACTTT. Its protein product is CASSQDPRGNYNSPLHF.

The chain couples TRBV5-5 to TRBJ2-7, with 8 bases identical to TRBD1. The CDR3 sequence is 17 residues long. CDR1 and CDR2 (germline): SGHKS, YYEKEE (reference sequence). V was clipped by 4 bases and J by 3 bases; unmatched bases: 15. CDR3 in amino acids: CASSVRTGMSSVYEQYF. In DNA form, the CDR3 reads TGTGCCAGCAGCGTCCGGACAGGGATGTCCAGCGTCTACGAGCAGTACTTC.

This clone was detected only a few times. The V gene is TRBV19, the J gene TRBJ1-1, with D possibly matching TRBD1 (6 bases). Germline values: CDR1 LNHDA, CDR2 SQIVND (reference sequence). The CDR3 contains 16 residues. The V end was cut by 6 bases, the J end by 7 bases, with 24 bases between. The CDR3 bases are TGTGCCAGTAGGCACGCCCTCGGGGGGCGGAAAATTGAAGCTTTCTTT. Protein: CASRHALGGRKIEAFF.

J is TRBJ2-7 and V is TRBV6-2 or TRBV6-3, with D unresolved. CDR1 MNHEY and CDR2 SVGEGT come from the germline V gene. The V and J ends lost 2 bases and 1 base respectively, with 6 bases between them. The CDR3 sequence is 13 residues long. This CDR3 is CASSYPLSYEQYF. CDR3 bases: TGTGCCAGCAGTTACCCCTTATCCTACGAGCAGTACTTC.

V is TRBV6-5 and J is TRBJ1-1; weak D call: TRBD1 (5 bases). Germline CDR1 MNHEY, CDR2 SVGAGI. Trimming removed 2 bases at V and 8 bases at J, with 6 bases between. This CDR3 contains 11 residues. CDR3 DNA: TGTGCCAGCAGTTACCGGACAGAAGCTTTCTTT. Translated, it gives CASSYRTEAFF.

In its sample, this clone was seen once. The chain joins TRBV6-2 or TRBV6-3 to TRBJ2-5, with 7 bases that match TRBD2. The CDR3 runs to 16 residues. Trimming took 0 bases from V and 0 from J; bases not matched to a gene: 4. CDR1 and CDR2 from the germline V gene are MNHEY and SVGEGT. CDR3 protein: CASSYSYSGYQETQYF. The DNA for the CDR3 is TGTGCCAGCAGTTACTCCTATAGCGGGTACCAAGAGACCCAGTACTTC.

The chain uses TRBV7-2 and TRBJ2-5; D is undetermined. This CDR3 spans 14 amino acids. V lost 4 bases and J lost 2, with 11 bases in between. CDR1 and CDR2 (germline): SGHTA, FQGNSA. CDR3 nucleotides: TGTGCCAGCAGCTCAAACAGAATGCAAGAGACCCAGTACTTC. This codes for CASSSNRMQETQYF.

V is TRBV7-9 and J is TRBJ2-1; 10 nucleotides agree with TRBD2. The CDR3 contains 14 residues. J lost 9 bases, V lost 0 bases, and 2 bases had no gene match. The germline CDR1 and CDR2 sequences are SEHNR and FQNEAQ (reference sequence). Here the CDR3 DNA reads TGTGCCAGCAGCTTAGCCCTAGCGGGAGCTGAGCAGTTCTTC. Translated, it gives CASSLALAGAEQFF.